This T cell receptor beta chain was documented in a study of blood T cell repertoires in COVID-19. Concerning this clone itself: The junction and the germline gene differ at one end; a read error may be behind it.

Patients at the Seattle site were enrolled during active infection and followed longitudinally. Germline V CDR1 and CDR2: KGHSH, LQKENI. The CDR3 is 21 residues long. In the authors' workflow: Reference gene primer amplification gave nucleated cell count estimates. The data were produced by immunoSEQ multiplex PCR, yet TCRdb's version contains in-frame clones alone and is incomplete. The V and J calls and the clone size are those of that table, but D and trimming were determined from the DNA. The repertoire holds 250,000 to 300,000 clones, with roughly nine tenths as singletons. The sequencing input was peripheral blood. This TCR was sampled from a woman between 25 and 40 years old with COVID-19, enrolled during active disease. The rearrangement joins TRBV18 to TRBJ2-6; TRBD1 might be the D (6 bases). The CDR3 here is CASSPLTQRAGESTGANVLTF. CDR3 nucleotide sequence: TGTGCCAGCTCCCCACTAACCCAACGGGCAGGGGAGAGCACTGGGGCCAACGTCCTGACTTTC.